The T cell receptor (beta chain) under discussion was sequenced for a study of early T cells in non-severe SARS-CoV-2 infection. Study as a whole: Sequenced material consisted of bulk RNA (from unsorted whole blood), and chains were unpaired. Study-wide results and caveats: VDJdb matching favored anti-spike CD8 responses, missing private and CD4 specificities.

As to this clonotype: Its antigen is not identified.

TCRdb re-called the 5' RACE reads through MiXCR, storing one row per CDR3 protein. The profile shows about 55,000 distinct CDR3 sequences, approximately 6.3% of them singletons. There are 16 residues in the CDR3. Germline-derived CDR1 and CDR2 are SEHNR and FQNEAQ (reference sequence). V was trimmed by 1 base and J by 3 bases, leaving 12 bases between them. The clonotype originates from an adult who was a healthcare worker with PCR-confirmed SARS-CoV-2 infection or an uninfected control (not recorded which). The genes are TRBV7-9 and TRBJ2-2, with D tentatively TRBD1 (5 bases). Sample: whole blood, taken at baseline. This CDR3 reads CASSLVQGKDTGELFF. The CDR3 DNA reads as TGTGCCAGCAGCTTAGTTCAGGGTAAAGACACCGGGGAGCTGTTTTTT.